The 10 T cell receptor beta chains below all came from one sample that was sequenced in a study of blood T cell repertoires in COVID-19. The table came from immunoSEQ multiplex PCR; TCRdb's copy has only in-frame clones and leaves some out. Among 100,000 or so clones, roughly four fifths were seen once, and the ten largest hold roughly an eighth. Sequencing input: peripheral blood. These receptors were obtained from a human donor in a cohort sampled during active COVID-19.

The rearrangement joins TRBV2 to TRBJ1-5; tentatively, D is TRBD1 (5 bases). The CDR3 spans 15 residues. The germline V and J ends were trimmed by 4 bases and 4 bases, with 14 bases remaining between them. Germline lookup yields CDR1 SNHLY and CDR2 FYNNEI. The CDR3 DNA follows: TGTGCCAGCAGTGTTTCCAGGGTAACAAATCAGCCCCAGCATTTT. Translating it yields CASSVSRVTNQPQHF.

The chain recombines TRBV5-1 with TRBJ1-2, with 11 positions matching TRBD1. Germline V lookup: CDR1 SGHRS, CDR2 YFSETQ. This CDR3 spans 15 amino acids. The V gene end was trimmed by 3 bases and the J gene end by 0 bases; junction bases not matched to a gene: 1. CDR3 nucleotides: TGCGCCAGCAGCTGGGGACAGGGGGCTAACTATGGCTACACCTTC. It codes for CASSWGQGANYGYTF.

This clone rates as medium-sized. J is TRBJ1-2 and V is TRBV28; 8 nucleotides agree with TRBD1. Unmatched junction bases numbered 8, after V lost 3 bases and J lost 8 bases. Per germline, CDR1 MDHEN and CDR2 SYDVKM. The CDR3 is made up of 14 amino acids. DNA of the CDR3: TGTGCCAGCAGTTTCCAGGGGGCCGTTAGGGGCTACACCTTC. Amino acid sequence: CASSFQGAVRGYTF.

The rearrangement joins TRBV18 to TRBJ1-2; D gene uncertain. Germline CDR1 and CDR2: KGHSH and LQKENI. The CDR3 extends over 13 amino acids. The V and J ends lost 4 bases and 2 bases respectively, with 8 bases between them. The CDR3 here is CASSLGSNYGYTF. The CDR3 nucleotides read TGTGCCAGCTCACTCGGGTCAAACTATGGCTACACCTTC.

The rearrangement links TRBV5-1 to TRBJ2-1, with 9 bases lining up with TRBD1. The CDR3 spans 16 residues. Germline V gene lookup returns CDR1 SGHRS and CDR2 YFSETQ. V lost 4 bases, J lost 9 bases, and 14 bases stayed unmatched. The CDR3 region has the DNA TGCGCCAGCAGCCCGGTTGTCGGACAGGGGTTGGGTGAGCAGTTCTTC. Translating gives CASSPVVGQGLGEQFF.

In its sample, this clone was seen a few times. The chain uses TRBV3-1 (or the pseudogene TRBV3-2) and TRBJ2-2; D is uncertain. Trimming removed 1 base from V and 3 bases from J, with 9 bases in between. Germline values: CDR1 LGHDT, CDR2 YNNKEL (reference sequence). The CDR3 length is 15 residues. The CDR3 DNA reads as TGTGCCAGCAGCCAAGTACCCGCGTACACCGGGGAGCTGTTTTTT. This sequence encodes CASSQVPAYTGELFF.

The CDR3 loop is CASSTTGRGYTF. The CDR3 DNA reads TGTGCCAGCAGCACGACAGGGAGAGGCTACACCTTC. This chain joins TRBV7-9 and TRBJ1-2, with TRBD1 matching over 7 bases. CDR1 SEHNR and CDR2 FQNEAQ come from the germline V gene (reference sequence). This CDR3 is 12 amino acids long. Trimming cost V 5 bases and J 8 bases; bases outside gene matches: 5.

As to this clone: Other DNA sequences in the same sample also yield this CDR3. V gene TRBV18 combines with J gene TRBJ2-2, with D possibly being TRBD1 (5 bases). Germline values: CDR1 KGHSH, CDR2 LQKENI. The CDR3 loop spans 16 amino acids. V was clipped by 3 bases and J by 0 bases, with 11 bases between them. This CDR3 reads CASSPRQGTNTGELFF. Written as DNA, the CDR3 is TGTGCCAGCTCACCGAGGCAGGGAACGAACACCGGGGAGCTGTTTTTT.

This sequence joins TRBV20-1 and TRBJ2-7, with D possibly matching TRBD2 (6 bases). V was clipped by 5 bases and J by 6 bases, with 11 bases between them. The CDR3 runs 11 residues. Germline CDR1 DFQATT, CDR2 SNEGSKA (reference sequence). The CDR3 here is CSALRGAEQYF. CDR3 nucleotides: TGCAGTGCTCTCCGCGGGGCCGAGCAGTACTTC.

The chain's CDR3 is CASSEAGTPNRVTQHF. DNA of the CDR3: TGTGCCAGCAGTGAAGCCGGGACACCTAATCGGGTCACCCAGCATTTT. The chain recombines TRBV2 with TRBJ1-5; the D gene is possibly TRBD1 (6 bases). Germline V gene data show CDR1 as SNHLY and CDR2 as FYNNEI. The CDR3 has 16 residues. Trimming took 0 bases from V and 11 from J, leaving 20 bases between them.